This T cell receptor beta chain is drawn from a study of identical twins. This CDR3 is 17 amino acids long. J lost 1 base, V lost 3 bases, and 11 bases had no gene match. CDR1 is SGHRS and CDR2 is YFSETQ in the germline V gene. TCRdb re-derived calls from the 5' RACE reads in MiXCR, one entry per CDR3 protein. Of roughly 480,000 distinct CDR3 sequences listed, 20% to 30% are singletons. These sequences were also reported in another study, on T cells expressing NK-cell markers. Turning to that study: Dominance of the CD3+CD56-NKG2C+ fraction by these clonotypes also held in several donors.

The source of this sequence is a woman aged 18-29 years in good health. The rearrangement links TRBV5-1 to TRBJ1-1, with 8 positions matching TRBD1. Sequencing was done on a sample of CD4+ T cells sorted from blood. The CDR3 DNA reads TGCGCCAGCAGCTCCAGACAGGGGTTGGGTGGGAACACTGAAGCTTTCTTT. Translated, it gives CASSSRQGLGGNTEAFF.